These 20 T cell receptor beta chains were sequenced from one sample in a study of response to subunit inactivated influenza vaccine. MiXCR was run by TCRdb on the RT-PCR reads, yielding one entry per CDR3 protein. Here the sample spans 300,000 to 350,000 distinct CDR3 sequences, 22% being singletons. The sequences come from PBMCs from blood, collected less than 22 months after vaccination. The receptors derive from a man aged 45 to 75 who received an inactivated influenza vaccine.

This clonotype has ten or more counts. The chain recombines TRBV5-5 with TRBJ1-5, with 9 bases lining up with TRBD1. Per the germline V gene, CDR1 is SGHKS and CDR2 is YYEKEE (reference sequence). The length of the CDR3 is 16 residues. V was pared by 3 bases and J by 6 bases, with 10 bases of the junction left unmatched. The CDR3 nucleotides are TGTGCCAGCAGCTGGATTACAGGGGGCGGAGGTCAGCCCCAGCATTTT. Amino acids: CASSWITGGGGQPQHF. The variable domain in full, with the rest retrieved from reference TRBV5-5 and TRBJ1-5, is DAGVTQSPTHLIKTRGQQVTLRCSPISGHKSVSWYQQVLGQGPQFIFQYYEKEERGRGNFPDRFSARQFPNYSSELNVNALLLGDSALYLCASSWITGGGGQPQHFGDGTRLSIL.

The chain employs TRBV4-3 and TRBJ2-7, with 12 bases that match TRBD2. The CDR3 sequence is 15 residues long. V was clipped by 4 bases and J by 3 bases; unmatched bases: 4. From germline, CDR1 is LGHNA and CDR2 YSLEER. The CDR3 region is CASSRTSGDFYEQYF. The DNA for the CDR3 is TGCGCCAGCAGCCGGACTAGCGGGGACTTCTACGAGCAGTACTTC.

This clonotype was found a few times. This chain joins TRBV29-1 and TRBJ2-5; no clear D. This CDR3 contains 12 residues. Germline-derived CDR1 and CDR2 are SQVTM and ANQGSEA. The V and J ends lost 4 bases and 2 bases respectively, with 8 bases between them. The DNA for the CDR3 is TGCAGCGTTGGACTGGGGCAAGAGACCCAGTACTTC. This gives the protein CSVGLGQETQYF.

This clonotype was picked up many times. The junction differs from germline at one of its ends, possibly a read error. V and J are TRBV3-1 and TRBJ1-6, with D tentatively TRBD1 (6 bases). CDR1 and CDR2 from the germline V gene are LGHDT and YNNKEL (reference sequence). The CDR3 consists of 16 residues. CDR3 amino acids: CASRQGRGANNSPLHF. In DNA, the CDR3 is TGTGCCAGCAGACAAGGAAGGGGGGCTAATAATTCACCCCTCCACTTT.

Many counts were recorded for this clonotype. The chain links TRBV20-1 to TRBJ1-4; no definite D call. V lost 3 bases to trimming and J lost 2 bases, with 13 bases between them. Germline CDR1 DFQATT, CDR2 SNEGSKA (reference sequence). This CDR3 has 15 amino acids. CDR3 amino acids: CSARGYGSTNEKLFF. Written as DNA, the CDR3 is TGCAGTGCTAGGGGTTACGGGTCGACTAATGAAAAACTGTTTTTT.

This clonotype has more than one count but fewer than ten. V usage is TRBV20-1 and J usage is TRBJ2-7; D possibly matches TRBD1 or TRBD2 (5 bases each). The CDR3 contains 16 residues. Per germline, CDR1 DFQATT and CDR2 SNEGSKA (reference sequence). V was pared by 0 bases and J by 5 bases, with 20 bases between. The CDR3 DNA reads TGCAGTGCTAGAGATCCCCGCGAGGGGAAAAGGAACGAGCAGTACTTC. Translation: CSARDPREGKRNEQYF.

There are a few counts of this clonotype. The rearrangement links TRBV27 to TRBJ1-2, with 7 nucleotides matching TRBD1. The CDR3 loop spans 16 amino acids. The germline CDR1 and CDR2 sequences are MNHEY and SMNVEV (reference sequence). Losses at the gene ends were 5 bases for V and 2 bases for J; bases not matched to a gene: 11. CDR3 coding DNA: TGTGCCAGCAGTAGTCGGGACAGAGAAAAAAACTATGGCTACACCTTC. As protein: CASSSRDREKNYGYTF.

The V and J genes are TRBV7-2 and TRBJ1-5; TRBD1 might be the D (6 bases). The CDR3 is 15 amino acids. Germline CDR1 SGHTA, CDR2 FQGNSA. V dropped 4 bases and J dropped 7 bases, with 17 bases sitting between them. This chain's CDR3 is CASSSRGGVGQPQHF. For the CDR3, the DNA is TGTGCCAGCAGCTCGAGGGGGGGGGTTGGACAGCCCCAGCATTTT.

This clonotype was seen at least ten times. The chain has TRBV7-6 and TRBJ1-3; TRBD1 is a possible D gene (5 bases). The CDR3 is made up of 17 amino acids. The V end was cut by 1 base, the J end by 2 bases, with 15 bases between. In germline, CDR1 is SGHVS, CDR2 FNYEAQ. CDR3 loop: CASSLETTASPGNTIYF. The DNA for the CDR3 is TGTGCCAGCAGCTTAGAGACGACAGCTAGCCCTGGAAACACCATATATTTT.

In its sample, this clonotype was seen a few times. J is TRBJ2-7 and V is TRBV20-1, with D possibly TRBD1 on 5 matching bases. V lost 3 bases, J lost 4 bases, and 16 bases lay in between. Germline V lookup: CDR1 DFQATT, CDR2 SNEGSKA (reference sequence). The length of the CDR3 is 14 residues. CDR3 protein: CSASRSGLTYEQYF. The CDR3 region has the DNA TGCAGTGCTAGTAGGTCAGGGCTCACTTACGAGCAGTACTTC.

This clonotype showed up just a few times. The V gene is TRBV12-3 or TRBV12-4, the J gene TRBJ2-3; 11 nucleotides align to TRBD2. CDR3 length: 16 amino acids. The trim removed 4 bases at V and 0 bases at J, leaving 3 bases unmatched. CDR3 bases: TGTGCCAGCAGTTCCCTAGCGGGGGGAAGCACAGATACGCAGTATTTT. Its translation: CASSSLAGGSTDTQYF.

This clonotype has a count of ten or more. The chain joins TRBV5-1 to TRBJ1-1; 7 bases match TRBD1. Per the germline V gene, CDR1 is SGHRS and CDR2 is YFSETQ. The ends lost 1 base at V and 5 bases at J; junction bases unmatched: 2. The CDR3 is 13 amino acids. CDR3 DNA sequence: TGCGCCAGCAGCTTGACAGGGGAAACTGAAGCTTTCTTT. It specifies CASSLTGETEAFF. Drawing the rest from reference TRBV5-1 and TRBJ1-1, the complete variable domain is KAGVTQTPRYLIKTRGQQVTLSCSPISGHRSVSWYQQTPGQGLQFLFEYFSETQRNKGNFPGRFSGRQFSNSRSEMNVSTLELGDSALYLCASSLTGETEAFFGQGTRLTVV.

In this sample, this clonotype turned up many times. The chain joins TRBV28 to TRBJ1-5; D uncertain. V was pared by 5 bases and J by 7 bases, with 18 bases between. The germline gives CDR1 MDHEN, CDR2 SYDVKM. The CDR3 covers 15 residues. The CDR3 DNA reads TGTGCCAGCAGTCCCATACTAGAGGGTCACCAGCCCCAGCATTTT. Translation gives CASSPILEGHQPQHF.

The rearrangement joins TRBV10-3 to TRBJ1-3; TRBD1 might be the D (5 bases). The CDR3 has 14 amino acids. Germline loops: CDR1 ENHRY, CDR2 SYGVKD. The DNA of the CDR3 is TGTGCTAGCACCCAGGGACTCTCTGGAAACACCATATATTTT. Protein: CASTQGLSGNTIYF.

This clonotype has just a few counts. J is TRBJ2-4 and V is TRBV5-6, with TRBD1 identical over 7 bases. V lost 1 base to trimming and J lost 7 bases; unmatched junction nucleotides: 2. CDR1 is SGHDT, CDR2 YYEEEE, per germline. The CDR3 has 13 amino acids. DNA of the CDR3: TGTGCCAGCAGCTTGACAGGGGAGAACATTCAGTACTTC. Its translation is CASSLTGENIQYF.

This clonotype was detected only a few times. The chain is built from TRBV2 and TRBJ1-2, with TRBD1 as a possible D gene (5 bases). The CDR3 covers 15 residues. CDR1 and CDR2 (germline): SNHLY, FYNNEI. Trimming cost V 3 bases and J 4 bases, with 15 bases left between them. The CDR3 is CASSEEGRDVYGYTF. The CDR3 DNA follows: TGTGCCAGCAGTGAGGAAGGCAGGGATGTCTATGGCTACACCTTC.

This clonotype was found a few times. The chain links TRBV6-1 to TRBJ1-1; D is uncertain. The CDR3 contains 13 residues. Germline V gene lookup returns CDR1 MNHNS and CDR2 SASEGT. Trimming pared 6 bases from V and 6 bases from J, leaving 14 bases between. The CDR3 spells CASSQLRRSEAFF. CDR3 nucleotide sequence: TGTGCCAGCAGCCAACTCAGGCGTTCTGAAGCTTTCTTT.

This clonotype was found many times. The chain recombines TRBV7-9 with TRBJ1-1, with TRBD1 matching 8 bases. V shed 6 bases and J 0 bases; nucleotides not matched to a gene: 3. CDR3 length equals 14 residues. The V gene's germline CDR1 is SEHNR and CDR2 FQNEAQ (reference sequence). The CDR3 loop is CASSDRGLNTEAFF. CDR3 DNA sequence: TGTGCCAGCAGTGACAGGGGCCTGAACACTGAAGCTTTCTTT.

This chain links TRBV12-3 or TRBV12-4 with TRBJ2-5; the match to TRBD1 covers 10 bases. The CDR3 length is 18 residues. The V gene end was trimmed by 0 bases and the J gene end by 1 base; junction bases not matched to a gene: 8. The DNA of the CDR3 is TGTGCCAGCAGTTTAGCGCTGGACAGGGGGGTTTTCCAAGAGACCCAGTACTTC. It specifies CASSLALDRGVFQETQYF.

The CDR3 DNA follows: TGCGCCAGCAGCTTGGATCGGCAACGGACTGAAGCTTTCTTT. Translation: CASSLDRQRTEAFF. This sequence joins TRBV5-1 and TRBJ1-1; D call uncertain. This CDR3 is built from 14 residues. Germline values: CDR1 SGHRS, CDR2 YFSETQ. The ends were cut back, 0 bases at V and 5 bases at J, with 11 bases in the middle.